The 18 T cell receptor beta chains presented below share a single source sample, sequenced in a study of blood T cell repertoires in COVID-19 (TCRdb year 2020). The protocol used for the library was the immunoSEQ multiplex PCR assay. Not all clones reach the TCRdb copy of this immuneACCESS table, which keeps in-frame sequences only. Checked studies attribute under half of the gap to unresolved V genes and leave the rest unexplained. This sample holds about 300,000 clones; 84% were observed only once. More than 1.4% of the sample is in the top ten clones. The sequencing sample was made of peripheral blood. The source is a human donor with COVID-19, enrolled during active disease. The donor label of this sample is uncertain.

V and J are TRBV21-1 and TRBJ1-5; the DNA was not used to check the table's D call, TRBD1. TRBV21-1 counts as a pseudogene. CDR3 length: 16 amino acids. In DNA form, the CDR3 reads TGTGCCAGCAGCAAACGGGTGGTTGAGGGGGATCAGCCCCAGCATTTT. Protein sequence: CASSKRVVEGDQPQHF.

V is TRBV7-9 and J is TRBJ2-2; tentatively, D is TRBD1 (6 bases). Between the trimmed V and J ends, which lost 2 bases and 5 bases, there was a span of 12 bases. The CDR3 has 15 amino acids. From germline, CDR1 is SEHNR and CDR2 FQNEAQ (reference sequence). The CDR3 DNA follows: TGTGCCAGCAGCTTACAACAGGGTGGTACCGGGGAGCTGTTTTTT. Translation: CASSLQQGGTGELFF. Filled out from reference TRBV7-9 and TRBJ2-2, the complete variable domain reads DTGVSQNPRHKITKRGQNVTFRCDPISEHNRLYWYRQTLGQGPEFLTYFQNEAQLEKSRLLSDRFSAERPKGSFSTLEIQRTEQGDSAMYLCASSLQQGGTGELFFGEGSRLTVL.

This sequence joins TRBV6-5 and TRBJ1-5; D is unclear. This CDR3 spans 15 amino acids. From germline, CDR1 is MNHEY and CDR2 SVGAGI. Trimming shortened V by 0 bases and J by 0 bases, and 6 bases separated the two germline ends. The CDR3 bases are TGTGCCAGCAGTTACTCGTTCGGTAGCAATCAGCCCCAGCATTTT. Its protein product is CASSYSFGSNQPQHF.

The chain carries TRBV29-1 and TRBJ2-7, with 13 bases fitting TRBD2. Germline CDR1 and CDR2: SQVTM and ANQGSEA. CDR3 size: 13 residues. J gave up 6 bases and V 7 bases, and 6 bases lay outside the gene matches. The CDR3 bases are TGCAGCGCCTGGACTAGCGGGAGTAGCGAGCAGTACTTC. Amino acids: CSAWTSGSSEQYF.

This clone was counted once. This sequence joins TRBV11-2 and TRBJ1-5; 7 positions agree with TRBD1. Germline V gene data show CDR1 as SGHAT and CDR2 as FQNNGV. The CDR3 is 15 amino acids. Trimming removed 3 bases from V and 0 bases from J; junction bases left unmatched: 2. The CDR3 nucleotides are TGTGCCAGCAGCTTGACAGGGAATAGCAATCAGCCCCAGCATTTT. Amino acids: CASSLTGNSNQPQHF.

The chain is built from TRBV7-2 and TRBJ1-2, with TRBD1 identical over 10 bases. V lost 5 bases, J lost 1 base, and 10 bases stayed unmatched. Germline V CDR1 and CDR2: SGHTA, FQGNSA. The CDR3 has 17 residues. In DNA, the CDR3 is TGTGCCAGCAGCCAGAGCTCCGGGACAGGGGTTAACTATGGCTACACCTTC. The encoded protein is CASSQSSGTGVNYGYTF.

The chain carries TRBV19 and TRBJ2-3, with TRBD1 identical over 10 bases. This CDR3 spans 12 amino acids. The V segment lost 6 bases and the J segment 9 bases; nucleotides outside the gene matches: 3. Germline V gene sequence: CDR1 LNHDA, CDR2 SQIVND (reference sequence). Here the CDR3 reads CASRPGQGTQYF. The CDR3 nucleotides read TGTGCCAGTAGACCGGGACAGGGGACGCAGTATTTT.

The CDR3 spells CASSLGQRDEQYF. CDR3 coding DNA: TGTGCCAGCTCGTTGGGACAAAGAGACGAGCAGTACTTC. V is TRBV18 and J is TRBJ2-7; D may be TRBD1 (6 bases). Germline loops: CDR1 KGHSH, CDR2 LQKENI. The CDR3 runs to 13 residues. Trimming removed 6 bases at V and 5 bases at J, with 14 bases between.

The chain has TRBV15 and TRBJ1-2; D is unclear. The CDR3 extends over 16 amino acids. The V gene's germline CDR1 is LNHNV and CDR2 YYDKDF (reference sequence). The ends were cut back, 0 bases at V and 2 bases at J, with 13 bases in the middle. CDR3 nucleotides: TGTGCCACCAGCAGAGATGGAAATTTAGCCAACTATGGCTACACCTTC. Residues: CATSRDGNLANYGYTF.

This clone is a singleton in its sample. V usage is TRBV7-2 and J usage is TRBJ2-3; a possible D gene is TRBD2 (7 bases). The ends were cut back, 6 bases at V and 4 bases at J, with 20 bases in the middle. Germline assignment: CDR1 SGHTA and CDR2 FQGNSA. The length of the CDR3 is 16 residues. CDR3 protein: CASSDGVGGPADTQYF. Written as DNA, the CDR3 is TGTGCCAGCAGTGACGGGGTCGGGGGGCCTGCAGATACGCAGTATTTT.

The chain uses TRBV14 and TRBJ2-7; D is uncertain. The CDR3 spans 12 residues. Germline assignment: CDR1 SGHDN and CDR2 FVKESK. Trimming pared 8 bases from V and 5 bases from J, leaving 13 bases between. The CDR3: CASSQSRDEQYF. DNA for the CDR3: TGTGCCAGCTCCCAAAGCCGGGACGAGCAGTACTTC.

The V gene is TRBV29-1, the J gene TRBJ2-7; D uncertain. V was cut by 4 bases and J by 0 bases, with 4 bases left in between. From germline, CDR1 is SQVTM and CDR2 ANQGSEA. This CDR3 has 11 residues. The chain's CDR3 is CSVANSYEQYF. In nucleotides, the CDR3 is TGCAGCGTTGCCAACTCCTACGAGCAGTACTTC.

The genes are TRBV30 and TRBJ1-1; 7 nucleotides line up with TRBD1. Germline values: CDR1 GTSNPN, CDR2 SVGIG (reference sequence). This CDR3 comprises 12 residues. Unmatched junction bases numbered 4, after V lost 4 bases and J lost 5 bases. CDR3 DNA: TGTGCCTGGAACAGGGGCGAAACTGAAGCTTTCTTT. This translates into CAWNRGETEAFF.

The V call is TRBV27, the J call TRBJ2-3, with TRBD1 as a possible D gene (6 bases). V was clipped by 5 bases and J by 1 base, with 16 bases between them. The CDR3 is 16 residues long. The germline V gene has CDR1 MNHEY and CDR2 SMNVEV (reference sequence). CDR3 in amino acids: CASSRTGRFGTDTQYF. CDR3 nucleotide sequence: TGTGCCAGCAGTCGAACAGGGCGGTTCGGCACAGATACGCAGTATTTT.

The chain combines TRBV11-3 with TRBJ2-3; D perhaps matches TRBD2 (6 bases). CDR1 is SGHNT and CDR2 is YENEEA in the germline V gene. The CDR3 spans 14 residues. Trimming removed 3 bases at V and 2 bases at J, with 9 bases between. The CDR3 sequence: CASSLGEVTDTQYF. The CDR3, as DNA: TGTGCCAGCAGCTTGGGGGAGGTCACAGATACGCAGTATTTT.

The chain combines TRBV7-9 with TRBJ2-7, with TRBD1 identical over 10 bases. Germline trimming cut 5 bases from V and 5 bases from J; bases unmatched to any gene: 6. CDR3 size: 14 residues. Germline CDR1 reads SEHNR; CDR2 reads FQNEAQ (reference sequence). The CDR3 protein is CASSRSGTGDEQYF. In nucleotides, the CDR3 is TGTGCCAGCAGCCGATCCGGGACAGGGGACGAGCAGTACTTC. Full variable domain (outside the CDR3, taken from reference TRBV7-9 and TRBJ2-7): DTGVSQNPRHKITKRGQNVTFRCDPISEHNRLYWYRQTLGQGPEFLTYFQNEAQLEKSRLLSDRFSAERPKGSFSTLEIQRTEQGDSAMYLCASSRSGTGDEQYFGPGTRLTVT.

The chain employs TRBV14 and TRBJ2-5; D unresolved. This CDR3 is 14 amino acids long. Germline assignment: CDR1 SGHDN and CDR2 FVKESK. Trimming left V 1 base short and J 2 bases short, with 8 bases between. CDR3 sequence reads: CASSQGPLQETQYF. The CDR3 DNA is TGTGCCAGCAGCCAAGGGCCTCTGCAAGAGACCCAGTACTTC.

The V call is TRBV7-8, the J call TRBJ1-2; TRBD1 aligns across 10 bases. Trimming took 3 bases from V and 7 from J; bases not matched to a gene: 8. CDR1 is SGHVS and CDR2 is FQNEAQ in the germline V gene. This CDR3 is 15 amino acids long. The DNA for the CDR3 is TGTGCCAGCAGCTTCGGGACCGGGACAGGGGTTGGCTACACCTTC. This sequence encodes CASSFGTGTGVGYTF.